Listed here are 22 T cell receptor beta chains from one sample, sequenced in a study of cytomegalovirus exposure and HLA in healthy donors. A multiplex PCR was run with 60 Vbeta primers and 13 Jbeta primers. Some clones are missing from TCRdb's copy, which holds only in-frame ones; the method was immunoSEQ multiplex PCR. Of some 150,000 clones in the sample, approximately 78% were seen once. The sequenced sample was PBMCs. The receptors were gathered from a man aged 18 to 30 in good health and CMV-seropositive.

This sequence joins TRBV6-1 and TRBJ2-1; 8 nucleotides align to TRBD2. This CDR3 has 17 residues. Germline-derived CDR1 and CDR2 are MNHNS and SASEGT. V was pared by 1 base and J by 6 bases, with 11 bases of the junction left unmatched. This CDR3 reads CASSEELGLAGSNEQFF. The CDR3 coding sequence is TGTGCCAGCAGTGAAGAGTTAGGGCTAGCGGGCTCCAATGAGCAGTTCTTC.

For the CDR3, the DNA is TGTGCCAGCAGCCGGGGGGACTCAGAGCAGTACTTC. Its translation: CASSRGDSEQYF. This rearrangement joins TRBV5-4 to TRBJ2-7; 7 bases fit TRBD2. CDR3 size: 12 residues. Germline V gene lookup returns CDR1 SGHNT and CDR2 YYREEE (reference sequence). V lost 4 bases to trimming and J lost 7 bases; unmatched junction nucleotides: 5.

The chain uses TRBV2 and TRBJ2-1; maybe TRBD2 (6 bases). The length of the CDR3 is 15 residues. Trimming took 8 bases from V and 8 from J, leaving 22 bases between them. Germline V gene data show CDR1 as SNHLY and CDR2 as FYNNEI. The CDR3 here is CASVSGRVSGDEQFF. CDR3 nucleotides: TGTGCCAGCGTAAGTGGGCGGGTTAGCGGTGATGAGCAGTTCTTC.

The rearrangement joins TRBV2 to TRBJ1-5; maybe TRBD1 (5 bases). The CDR3 covers 15 residues. The germline V gene encodes CDR1 SNHLY and CDR2 FYNNEI. V lost 6 bases to trimming and J lost 4 bases, with 16 bases between them. CDR3 sequence: CASRGGAGLNQPQHF. CDR3 in DNA: TGTGCCAGCAGGGGAGGGGCGGGACTGAATCAGCCCCAGCATTTT.

CDR3 nucleotide sequence: TGCGCCAGTCGGGGACAGGCTAACACCGGGGAGCTGTTTTTT. The encoded protein is CASRGQANTGELFF. The rearrangement joins TRBV5-1 to TRBJ2-2, with TRBD1 matching over 8 bases. V dropped 8 bases and J dropped 2; count of bases not matched to a gene: 5. CDR3 length: 14 residues. Germline CDR1 and CDR2: SGHRS and YFSETQ.

The V gene is TRBV11-3, the J gene TRBJ2-1; 12 bases are shared with TRBD2. The CDR3 spans 14 residues. Germline loops: CDR1 SGHNT, CDR2 YENEEA. After removal of 5 bases from V and 10 bases from J, the junction contained 6 bases not matched to a gene. As DNA, the CDR3 is TGTGCCAGCAGCCTAGCGGGAGGGACGGGAGAGCAGTTCTTC. Translation: CASSLAGGTGEQFF.

This rearrangement joins TRBV9 to TRBJ1-2; D might be TRBD1 (5 bases). This CDR3 region has 14 residues. V shed 3 bases and J shed 2 bases, with 11 bases lying between them. From germline, CDR1 is SGDLS and CDR2 YYNGEE. The CDR3, as DNA: TGTGCCAGCAGCGGCCGGGGGGAGAACTATGGCTACACCTTC. It yields the protein CASSGRGENYGYTF. Drawing the rest from reference TRBV9 and TRBJ1-2, the complete variable domain is DSGVTQTPKHLITATGQRVTLRCSPRSGDLSVYWYQQSLDQGLQFLIQYYNGEERAKGNILERFSAQQFPDLHSELNLSSLELGDSALYFCASSGRGENYGYTFGSGTRLTVV.

This clone was picked up a small number of times. The rearrangement joins TRBV6-1 to TRBJ1-5, with D possibly being TRBD1 (6 bases). Germline V gene sequence: CDR1 MNHNS, CDR2 SASEGT. Trimming left V 5 bases short and J 5 bases short, with 10 bases between. This CDR3 spans 13 amino acids. The CDR3 loop reads CASSPDSHQPQHF. CDR3 in DNA: TGTGCCAGCAGTCCGGACAGCCATCAGCCCCAGCATTTT.

This chain joins TRBV10-3 and TRBJ2-6; perhaps TRBD1 as D (6 bases). V was shortened by 2 bases and J by 2 bases, with 10 bases between the two germline ends. This CDR3 comprises 16 residues. The V gene's germline CDR1 is ENHRY and CDR2 SYGVKD. CDR3 protein: CAISEIGGAGANVLTF. The CDR3 coding sequence is TGTGCCATCAGTGAGATAGGGGGAGCTGGGGCCAACGTCCTGACTTTC.

The sample holds one count of this clone. The chain is built from TRBV2 and TRBJ2-1, with 10 bases lining up with TRBD2. Germline V gene data show CDR1 as SNHLY and CDR2 as FYNNEI. The CDR3 is 15 residues long. The J segment lost 4 bases and the V segment lost 6 bases, leaving 6 bases of the junction unmatched. The CDR3: CASSGGTSAYNEQFF. The CDR3 DNA is TGTGCCAGCAGCGGCGGGACTAGCGCTTACAATGAGCAGTTCTTC. The full variable domain, with the rest looked up from reference TRBV2 and TRBJ2-1, is EPEVTQTPSHQVTQMGQEVILRCVPISNHLYFYWYRQILGQKVEFLVSFYNNEISEKSEIFDDQFSVERPDGSNFTLKIRSTKLEDSAMYFCASSGGTSAYNEQFFGPGTRLTVL.

This clone was seen more than once but under ten times. The chain employs TRBV27 and TRBJ1-1, with 8 bases identical to TRBD1. The CDR3 has 16 residues. The J segment lost 0 bases and the V segment lost 4 bases, leaving 7 bases of the junction unmatched. CDR1 and CDR2 (germline): MNHEY, SMNVEV (reference sequence). CDR3 coding DNA: TGTGCCAGCAGTTCGCGGACAGGGACAATGAACACTGAAGCTTTCTTT. Protein sequence: CASSSRTGTMNTEAFF.

The V and J genes are TRBV6-5 and TRBJ1-5; 7 bases align to TRBD1. CDR1 and CDR2 from the germline V gene are MNHEY and SVGAGI. V lost 6 bases to trimming and J lost 6 bases; unmatched junction nucleotides: 8. CDR3 length: 14 residues. DNA for the CDR3: TGTGCCAGCAGGGCAGGGGGTTATGCTCAGCCCCAGCATTTT. Translation gives CASRAGGYAQPQHF.

The chain recombines TRBV10-3 with TRBJ2-3; 9 nucleotides match TRBD2. Germline loops: CDR1 ENHRY, CDR2 SYGVKD. V was pared by 0 bases and J by 5 bases, with 21 bases of the junction left unmatched. This CDR3 comprises 21 residues. In nucleotides, the CDR3 is TGTGCCATCAGTGAGTCGAGATCAACAGCGGGAGGCCCCCCCGGTCAAGATACGCAGTATTTT. Translation: CAISESRSTAGGPPGQDTQYF.

J is TRBJ1-1 and V is TRBV6-1; a possible D gene is TRBD1 (6 bases). The germline V and J ends were trimmed by 1 base and 10 bases, with 13 bases remaining between them. The CDR3 runs 13 residues. From germline, CDR1 is MNHNS and CDR2 SASEGT. CDR3 residues: CASSEEQGGGAFF. For the CDR3, the DNA is TGTGCCAGCAGTGAAGAACAGGGAGGGGGAGCTTTCTTT.

J is TRBJ2-2 and V is TRBV5-1; 13 bases line up with TRBD2. The CDR3 has 20 residues. V shed 2 bases, J shed 6 bases, and the junction held 16 bases outside the gene matches. The germline V gene has CDR1 SGHRS and CDR2 YFSETQ. The CDR3 spells CASSLTLSGLAGRVAGELFF. DNA of the CDR3: TGCGCCAGCAGCTTAACCCTGTCGGGACTAGCGGGACGGGTTGCCGGGGAGCTGTTTTTT.

This sequence joins TRBV19 and TRBJ1-1; 8 positions match TRBD1. CDR1 and CDR2 from the germline V gene are LNHDA and SQIVND (reference sequence). The V and J ends lost 4 bases and 5 bases, in that order; junction bases with no gene match: 6. The CDR3 covers 14 residues. CDR3 in amino acids: CASSTGQGWTEAFF. The CDR3 DNA is TGTGCCAGTAGTACTGGACAGGGATGGACTGAAGCTTTCTTT.

The V and J genes are TRBV4-1 and TRBJ2-7; D is possibly TRBD1 (6 bases). The length of the CDR3 is 17 residues. Trimming took off 1 base at V and 0 bases at J, with 16 bases between the two ends. CDR1 is MGHRA and CDR2 is YSYEKL in the germline V gene. The DNA for the CDR3 is TGCGCCAGCAGCCAAGTCGAGGGGCAGGGGAGCTCCTACGAGCAGTACTTC. Translation gives CASSQVEGQGSSYEQYF.

The rearrangement joins TRBV6-5 to TRBJ2-7, with a possible D match to TRBD2 (6 bases). The CDR3 spans 14 residues. V lost 3 bases to trimming and J lost 4 bases, with 13 bases between them. Germline V gene sequence: CDR1 MNHEY, CDR2 SVGAGI. The DNA for the CDR3 is TGTGCCAGCAGTTATGGAGGGGATGGGTACGAGCAGTACTTC. Its translation is CASSYGGDGYEQYF.

This rearrangement joins TRBV28 to TRBJ1-4, with 7 bases lining up with TRBD1. Germline V lookup: CDR1 MDHEN, CDR2 SYDVKM. This CDR3 region has 14 residues. The V gene end was trimmed by 6 bases and the J gene end by 8 bases; junction bases not matched to a gene: 9. The DNA of the CDR3 is TGTGCCAGCAGCCGAAGACAGGGAGGCGAAAAACTGTTTTTT. Amino acid sequence: CASSRRQGGEKLFF.

J is TRBJ1-1 and V is TRBV4-1; perhaps TRBD1 as D (6 bases). CDR1 is MGHRA, CDR2 YSYEKL, per germline. The CDR3 runs 15 residues. The V end lost 1 base, the J end lost 7 bases, and 16 bases lay between the germline ends. The DNA for the CDR3 is TGCGCCAGCAGCCAAGGACTGGACAGTAGCCTTGAAGCTTTCTTT. Amino acids: CASSQGLDSSLEAFF.

This clone was found once. The rearrangement links TRBV27 to TRBJ2-1; D might be TRBD2 (5 bases). Trimming left V 5 bases short and J 8 bases short, with 19 bases between. This CDR3 is built from 15 residues. Germline lookup yields CDR1 MNHEY and CDR2 SMNVEV (reference sequence). The CDR3 reads CASSPRSLAADEQFF. In nucleotides, the CDR3 is TGTGCCAGCAGTCCCAGATCGCTAGCAGCGGATGAGCAGTTCTTC.

This sequence joins TRBV25-1 and TRBJ2-5, with D perhaps matching TRBD2 (5 bases). With 1 base removed from V and 5 bases from J, the gap between germline ends came to 14 bases. Germline-derived CDR1 and CDR2 are MGHDK and SYGVNS. There are 15 residues in the CDR3. The chain's CDR3 is CASSESGPSRETQYF. The CDR3 nucleotides are TGTGCCAGCAGTGAATCGGGCCCTAGCCGCGAGACCCAGTACTTC.